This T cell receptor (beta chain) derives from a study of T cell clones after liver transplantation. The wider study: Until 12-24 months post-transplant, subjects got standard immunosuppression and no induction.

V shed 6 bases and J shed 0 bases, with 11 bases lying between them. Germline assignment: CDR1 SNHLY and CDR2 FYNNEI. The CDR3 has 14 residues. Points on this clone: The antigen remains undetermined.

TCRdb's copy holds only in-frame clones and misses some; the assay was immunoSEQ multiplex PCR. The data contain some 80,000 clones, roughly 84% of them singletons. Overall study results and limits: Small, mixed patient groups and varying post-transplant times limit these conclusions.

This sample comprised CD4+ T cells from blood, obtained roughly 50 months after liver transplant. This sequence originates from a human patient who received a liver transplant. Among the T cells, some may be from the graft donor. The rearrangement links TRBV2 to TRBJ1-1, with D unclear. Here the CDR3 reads CASSMTAMNTEAFF. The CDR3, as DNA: TGTGCCAGCAGCATGACGGCTATGAACACTGAAGCTTTCTTT. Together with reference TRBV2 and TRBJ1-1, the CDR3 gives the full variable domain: EPEVTQTPSHQVTQMGQEVILRCVPISNHLYFYWYRQILGQKVEFLVSFYNNEISEKSEIFDDQFSVERPDGSNFTLKIRSTKLEDSAMYFCASSMTAMNTEAFFGQGTRLTVV.